This T cell receptor (beta chain) was identified during a study of blood T cell repertoires in COVID-19. Looking at the study overall: Both acute and convalescent COVID-19 samples were obtained from the United States, Italy and Spain. Sample material is recorded as cDNA or gDNA derived from T cells, B-cell-depleted T cells, or PBMCs.

Recruited during active infection, patients (from Seattle) were subsequently followed longitudinally. As processed by the authors: The authors estimated nucleated cell counts from reference gene primer amplification. TCRdb's copy holds only in-frame clones and misses some; the assay was immunoSEQ multiplex PCR. The DNA was the basis for D and trimming; V, J and clone size are from that table. The sample carries some 320,000 clones, under 90% recorded once. Trimming took 1 base from V and 4 from J, leaving 7 bases between them. Looked up from germline, CDR1 is LGHDT and CDR2 is YNNKEL (reference sequence). The CDR3 spans 13 residues.

Sequenced material: peripheral blood. This rearrangement joins TRBV3-1 (or the pseudogene TRBV3-2) to TRBJ1-2; tentatively, D is TRBD1 (5 bases). The TCR sequence derives from a woman aged 25 to 39 with COVID-19, enrolled during active disease. The chain's CDR3 is CASSQGGVYGYTF. CDR3 in DNA: TGTGCCAGCAGCCAAGGGGGGGTCTATGGCTACACCTTC.